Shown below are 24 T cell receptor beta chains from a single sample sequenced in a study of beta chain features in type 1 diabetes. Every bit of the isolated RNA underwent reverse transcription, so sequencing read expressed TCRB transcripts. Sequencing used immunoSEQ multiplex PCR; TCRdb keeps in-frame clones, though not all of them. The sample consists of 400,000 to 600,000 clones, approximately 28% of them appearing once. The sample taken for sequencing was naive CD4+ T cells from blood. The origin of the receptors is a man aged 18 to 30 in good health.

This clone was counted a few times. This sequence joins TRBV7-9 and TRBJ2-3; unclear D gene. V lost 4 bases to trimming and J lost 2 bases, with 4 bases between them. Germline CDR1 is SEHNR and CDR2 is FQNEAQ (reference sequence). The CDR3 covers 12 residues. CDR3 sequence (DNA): TGTGCCAGCAGCTACGACACAGATACGCAGTATTTT. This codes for CASSYDTDTQYF.

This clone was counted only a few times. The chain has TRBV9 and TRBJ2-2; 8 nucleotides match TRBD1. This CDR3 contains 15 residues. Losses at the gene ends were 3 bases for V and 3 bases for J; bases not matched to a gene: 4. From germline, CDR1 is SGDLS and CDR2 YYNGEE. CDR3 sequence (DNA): TGTGCCAGCAGCGCCGGACAGGGTCACACCGGGGAGCTGTTTTTT. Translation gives CASSAGQGHTGELFF. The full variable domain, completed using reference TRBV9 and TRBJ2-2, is DSGVTQTPKHLITATGQRVTLRCSPRSGDLSVYWYQQSLDQGLQFLIQYYNGEERAKGNILERFSAQQFPDLHSELNLSSLELGDSALYFCASSAGQGHTGELFFGEGSRLTVL.

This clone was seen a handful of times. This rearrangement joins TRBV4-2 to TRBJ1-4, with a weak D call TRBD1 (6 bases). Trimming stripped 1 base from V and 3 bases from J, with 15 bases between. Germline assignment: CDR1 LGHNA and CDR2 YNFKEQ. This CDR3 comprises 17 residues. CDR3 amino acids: CASSQGGTPAANEKLFF. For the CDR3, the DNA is TGTGCCAGCAGCCAAGGGGGGACACCCGCTGCTAATGAAAAACTGTTTTTT.

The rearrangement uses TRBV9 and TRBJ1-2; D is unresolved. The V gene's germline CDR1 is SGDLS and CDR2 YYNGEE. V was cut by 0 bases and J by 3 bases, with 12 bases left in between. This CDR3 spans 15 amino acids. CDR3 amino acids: CASSVEASGHYGYTF. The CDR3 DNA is TGTGCCAGCAGCGTAGAGGCTTCAGGCCACTATGGCTACACCTTC.

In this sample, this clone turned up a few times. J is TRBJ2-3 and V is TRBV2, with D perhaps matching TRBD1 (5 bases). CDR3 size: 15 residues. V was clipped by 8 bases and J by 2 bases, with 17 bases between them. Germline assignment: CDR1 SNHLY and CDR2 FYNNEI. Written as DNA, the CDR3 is TGTGCCAGCGATGGGGTACCTGGGGCCACAGATACGCAGTATTTT. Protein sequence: CASDGVPGATDTQYF.

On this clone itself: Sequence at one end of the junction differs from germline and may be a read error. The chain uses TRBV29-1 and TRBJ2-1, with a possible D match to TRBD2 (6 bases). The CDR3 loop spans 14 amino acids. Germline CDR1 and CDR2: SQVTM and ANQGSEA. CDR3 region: CSVGPSVSFNEQFF. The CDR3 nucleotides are TGCAGCGTGGGCCCTAGCGTTTCCTTCAATGAGCAGTTCTTC.

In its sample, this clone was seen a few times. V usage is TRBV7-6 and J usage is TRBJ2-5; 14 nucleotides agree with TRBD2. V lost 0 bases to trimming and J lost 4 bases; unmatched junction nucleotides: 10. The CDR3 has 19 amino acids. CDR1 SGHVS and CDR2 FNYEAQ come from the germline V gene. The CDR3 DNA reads TGTGCCAGCAGCTTAGCGACTAGCGGGAGGGCCGAGCGCCCAGAGACCCAGTACTTC. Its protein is CASSLATSGRAERPETQYF. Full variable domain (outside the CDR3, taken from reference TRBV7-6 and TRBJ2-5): GAGVSQSPRYKVTKRGQDVALRCDPISGHVSLYWYRQALGQGPEFLTYFNYEAQQDKSGLPNDRFSAERPEGSISTLTIQRTEQRDSAMYRCASSLATSGRAERPETQYFGPGTRLLVL.

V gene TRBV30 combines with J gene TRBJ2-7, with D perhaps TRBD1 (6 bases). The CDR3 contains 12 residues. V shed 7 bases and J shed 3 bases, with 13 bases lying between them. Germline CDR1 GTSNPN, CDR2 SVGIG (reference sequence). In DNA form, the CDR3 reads TGTGCCTCGGACAGTACTTTCTACGAGCAGTACTTC. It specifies CASDSTFYEQYF.

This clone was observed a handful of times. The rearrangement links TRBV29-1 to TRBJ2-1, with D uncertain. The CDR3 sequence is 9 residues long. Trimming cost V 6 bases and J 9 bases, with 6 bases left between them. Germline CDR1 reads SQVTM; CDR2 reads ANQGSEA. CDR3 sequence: CSVAPEQFF. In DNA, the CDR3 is TGCAGCGTGGCCCCTGAGCAGTTCTTC.

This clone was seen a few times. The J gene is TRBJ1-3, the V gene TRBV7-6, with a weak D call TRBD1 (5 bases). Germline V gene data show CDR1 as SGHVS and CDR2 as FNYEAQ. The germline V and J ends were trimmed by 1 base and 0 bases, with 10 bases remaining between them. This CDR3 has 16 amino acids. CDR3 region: CASSLGQRSSGNTIYF. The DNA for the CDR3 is TGTGCCAGCAGCTTAGGACAGAGAAGCTCTGGAAACACCATATATTTT.

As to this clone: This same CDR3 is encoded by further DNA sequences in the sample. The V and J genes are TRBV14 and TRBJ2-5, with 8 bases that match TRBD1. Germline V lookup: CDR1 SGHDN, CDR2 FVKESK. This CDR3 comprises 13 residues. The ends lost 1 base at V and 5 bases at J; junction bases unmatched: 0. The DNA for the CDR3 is TGTGCCAGCAGCCAAGCAGGGGGCGAGACCCAGTACTTC. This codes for CASSQAGGETQYF.

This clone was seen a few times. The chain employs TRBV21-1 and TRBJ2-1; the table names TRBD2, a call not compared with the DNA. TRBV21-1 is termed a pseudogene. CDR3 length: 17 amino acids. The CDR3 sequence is CASSPPPGLAVYNEQFF. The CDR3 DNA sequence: TGTGCCAGCAGTCCCCCTCCGGGACTAGCGGTGTACAATGAGCAGTTCTTC.

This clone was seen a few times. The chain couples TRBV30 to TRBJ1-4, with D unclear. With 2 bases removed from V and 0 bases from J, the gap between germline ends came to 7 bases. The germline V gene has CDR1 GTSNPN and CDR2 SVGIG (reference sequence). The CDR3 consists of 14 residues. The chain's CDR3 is CAWSPTATNEKLFF. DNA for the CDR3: TGTGCCTGGAGTCCTACCGCAACTAATGAAAAACTGTTTTTT.

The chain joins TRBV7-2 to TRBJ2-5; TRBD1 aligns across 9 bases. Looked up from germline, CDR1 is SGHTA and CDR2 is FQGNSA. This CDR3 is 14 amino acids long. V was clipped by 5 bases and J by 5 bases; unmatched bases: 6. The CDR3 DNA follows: TGTGCCAGCAGCAGGGACAGGGCCGTGGAGACCCAGTACTTC. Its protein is CASSRDRAVETQYF.

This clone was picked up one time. The CDR3 DNA sequence: TGTGCCTGGAGAGCGGGGCTGTCAAGGAGGCAGTACTTC. Translation gives CAWRAGLSRRQYF. This chain links TRBV30 with TRBJ2-7, with 7 positions matching TRBD2. The germline V gene encodes CDR1 GTSNPN and CDR2 SVGIG (reference sequence). The CDR3 is 13 amino acids. Trimming at V came to 3 bases and at J to 9 bases, leaving 11 bases not matched to a gene.

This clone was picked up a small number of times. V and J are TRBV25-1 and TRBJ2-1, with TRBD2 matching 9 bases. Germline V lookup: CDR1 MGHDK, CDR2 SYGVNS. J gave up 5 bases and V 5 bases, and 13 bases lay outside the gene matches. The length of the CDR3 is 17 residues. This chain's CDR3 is CASSSPGSGRSHNEQFF. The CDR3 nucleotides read TGTGCCAGCAGTTCCCCAGGGAGCGGGAGGTCCCACAATGAGCAGTTCTTC.

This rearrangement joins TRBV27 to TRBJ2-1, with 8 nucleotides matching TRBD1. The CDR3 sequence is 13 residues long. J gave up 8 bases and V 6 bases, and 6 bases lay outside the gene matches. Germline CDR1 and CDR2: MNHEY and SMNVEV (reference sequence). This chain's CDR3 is CASRPDRADEQFF. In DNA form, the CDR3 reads TGTGCCAGCAGACCGGACAGGGCCGATGAGCAGTTCTTC.

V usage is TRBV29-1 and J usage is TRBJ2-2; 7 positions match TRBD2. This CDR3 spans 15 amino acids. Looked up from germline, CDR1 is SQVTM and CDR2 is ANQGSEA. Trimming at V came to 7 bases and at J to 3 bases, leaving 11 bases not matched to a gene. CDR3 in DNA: TGCAGCGCTCTTCAGGGAGGGTCGTACACCGGGGAGCTGTTTTTT. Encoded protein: CSALQGGSYTGELFF.

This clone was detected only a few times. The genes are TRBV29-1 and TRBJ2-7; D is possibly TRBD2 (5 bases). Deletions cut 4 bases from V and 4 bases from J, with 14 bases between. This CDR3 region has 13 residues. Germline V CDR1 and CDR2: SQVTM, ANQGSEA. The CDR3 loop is CSVGSGSRYEQYF. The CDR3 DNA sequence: TGCAGCGTTGGAAGCGGCTCAAGGTACGAGCAGTACTTC.

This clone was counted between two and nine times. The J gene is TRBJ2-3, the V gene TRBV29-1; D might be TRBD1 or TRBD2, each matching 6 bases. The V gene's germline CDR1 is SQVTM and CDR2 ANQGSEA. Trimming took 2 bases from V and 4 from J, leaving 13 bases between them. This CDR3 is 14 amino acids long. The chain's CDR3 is CSVEIGGGADTQYF. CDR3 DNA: TGCAGCGTTGAAATAGGGGGAGGCGCAGATACGCAGTATTTT.

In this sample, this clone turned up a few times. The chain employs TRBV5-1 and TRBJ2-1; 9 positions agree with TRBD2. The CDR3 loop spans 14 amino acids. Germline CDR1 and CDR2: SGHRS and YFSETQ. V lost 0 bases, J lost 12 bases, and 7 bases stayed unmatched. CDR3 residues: CASSLDPSGNSQFF. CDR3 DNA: TGCGCCAGCAGCTTGGATCCTAGCGGGAATTCGCAGTTCTTC.

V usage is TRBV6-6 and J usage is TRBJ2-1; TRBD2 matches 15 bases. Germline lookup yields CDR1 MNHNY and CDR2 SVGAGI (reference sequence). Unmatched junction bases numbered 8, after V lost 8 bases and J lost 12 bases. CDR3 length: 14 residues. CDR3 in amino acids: CASDWTSGRAVQFF. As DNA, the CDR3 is TGTGCCAGCGACTGGACTAGCGGGAGGGCGGTGCAGTTCTTC.

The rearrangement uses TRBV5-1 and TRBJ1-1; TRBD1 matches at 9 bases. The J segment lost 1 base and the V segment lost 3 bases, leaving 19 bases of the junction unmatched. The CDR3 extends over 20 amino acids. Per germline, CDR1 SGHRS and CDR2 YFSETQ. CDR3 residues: CASSWPGQGPTWRKNTEAFF. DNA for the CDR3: TGCGCCAGCAGCTGGCCGGGACAGGGTCCCACCTGGAGGAAGAACACTGAAGCTTTCTTT.

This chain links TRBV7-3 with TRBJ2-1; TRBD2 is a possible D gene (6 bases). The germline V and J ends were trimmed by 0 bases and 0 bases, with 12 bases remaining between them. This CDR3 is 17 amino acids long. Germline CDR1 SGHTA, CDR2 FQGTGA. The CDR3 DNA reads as TGTGCCAGCAGCTTAACGTTTGCGCGGGACTCCTACAATGAGCAGTTCTTC. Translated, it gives CASSLTFARDSYNEQFF.